The 7 T cell receptor beta chains below all came from one sample that was sequenced in a study of tumor and adjacent non-tumor tissue in lung cancer. Three rounds of nested PCR, following a modified ARM-PCR protocol, produced the TCRbeta library. From the multiplex PCR reads, TCRdb called clonotypes with MiXCR, one entry per CDR3 protein. The table includes under 150,000 distinct CDR3 sequences, around 66% detected once. RNA was extracted from bulk tissue without any cell sorting. Sequencing used lung tumor tissue. The origin of the receptors is a man in his sixties with small cell lung cancer.

As concerns this clonotype: A junction boundary mismatches the germline segment, possibly from a read error. V is TRBV4-1 and J is TRBJ2-2; unclear D gene. CDR1 is MGHRA, CDR2 YSYEKL, per germline. This CDR3 comprises 13 residues. The CDR3 here is CDSSPLNTGELFF. The CDR3 DNA follows: TGCGACAGCAGCCCCTTGAACACCGGGGAGCTGTTTTTT.

About this clonotype: This may come from a read error, since a much larger clone is one base off. The chain has TRBV20-1 and TRBJ1-2; D may be TRBD1 (5 bases). Germline-derived CDR1 and CDR2 are DFQATT and SNEGSKA (reference sequence). This CDR3 has 13 amino acids. The CDR3 loop is CSARDGAGYGYNF. The CDR3 nucleotides are TGCAGTGCTAGAGATGGGGCAGGATATGGCTACAACTTC.

The J gene is TRBJ2-3, the V gene TRBV24-1; 7 nucleotides line up with TRBD2. Looked up from germline, CDR1 is KGHDR and CDR2 is SFDVKD. The CDR3 covers 13 residues. J gave up 8 bases and V 4 bases, and 5 bases lay outside the gene matches. CDR3 in amino acids: CATSERSGGTQYF. CDR3 in DNA: TGTGCCACCAGTGAGCGTTCGGGGGGTACGCAGTATTTT.

The chain couples TRBV4-1 to TRBJ1-2; a possible D gene is TRBD1 (6 bases). Germline values: CDR1 MGHRA, CDR2 YSYEKL. Trimming left V 6 bases short and J 5 bases short, with 13 bases between. This CDR3 contains 13 residues. This chain's CDR3 is CASRQRGAYGYTF. In DNA form, the CDR3 reads TGCGCCAGCAGACAACGGGGGGCATATGGCTACACCTTC.

The chain joins TRBV6-5 to TRBJ2-3; TRBD1 agrees at 7 bases. The CDR3 totals 15 residues. The J segment lost 6 bases and the V segment lost 6 bases, leaving 12 bases of the junction unmatched. From germline, CDR1 is MNHEY and CDR2 SVGAGI. For the CDR3, the DNA is TGTGCCAGCAGCCGACAGGGCTGCGCCTATGATACGCAGTATTTT. The encoded protein is CASSRQGCAYDTQYF.

About this clonotype itself: A much bigger clone sits one base away, suggesting this may be a read error. The V gene is TRBV20-1, the J gene TRBJ1-1, with a possible D match to TRBD1 (6 bases). CDR1 DFQATT and CDR2 SNEGSKA come from the germline V gene (reference sequence). The CDR3 covers 13 residues. The CDR3 here is CSTRRRGGTEAFF. For the CDR3, the DNA is TGCAGTACTAGGCGCAGGGGAGGCACTGAAGCTTTCTTT.

This clonotype was picked up many times. CDR3 region: CASSTKTSGKYTDTQYF. In nucleotides, the CDR3 is TGTGCCAGCAGTACCAAGACTAGCGGAAAATACACAGATACGCAGTATTTT. The chain links TRBV6-6 to TRBJ2-3; TRBD2 agrees at 9 bases. This CDR3 has 17 amino acids. The V gene's germline CDR1 is MNHNY and CDR2 SVGAGI (reference sequence). V lost 5 bases and J lost 2; bases outside the gene matches: 11.